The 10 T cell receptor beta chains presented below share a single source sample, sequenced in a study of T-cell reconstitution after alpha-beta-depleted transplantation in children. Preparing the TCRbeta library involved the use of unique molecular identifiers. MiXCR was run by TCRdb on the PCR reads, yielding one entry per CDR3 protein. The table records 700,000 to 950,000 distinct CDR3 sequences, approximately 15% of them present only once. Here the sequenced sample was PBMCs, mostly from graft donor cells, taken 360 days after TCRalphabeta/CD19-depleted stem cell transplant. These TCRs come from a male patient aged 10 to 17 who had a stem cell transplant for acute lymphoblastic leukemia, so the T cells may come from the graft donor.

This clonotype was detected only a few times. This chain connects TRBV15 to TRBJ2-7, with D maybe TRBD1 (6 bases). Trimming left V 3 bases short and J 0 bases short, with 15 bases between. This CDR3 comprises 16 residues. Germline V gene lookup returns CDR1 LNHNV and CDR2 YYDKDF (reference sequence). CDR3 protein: CATSRRRDTPSYEQYF. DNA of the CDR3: TGTGCCACCAGCAGGCGACGGGACACCCCCTCCTACGAGCAGTACTTC.

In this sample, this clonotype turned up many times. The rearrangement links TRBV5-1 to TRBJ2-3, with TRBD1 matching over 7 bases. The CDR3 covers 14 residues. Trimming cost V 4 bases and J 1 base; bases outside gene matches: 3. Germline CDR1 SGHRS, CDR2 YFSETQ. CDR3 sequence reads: CASSIQGRTDTQYF. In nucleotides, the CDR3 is TGCGCCAGCAGCATACAGGGGCGCACAGATACGCAGTATTTT. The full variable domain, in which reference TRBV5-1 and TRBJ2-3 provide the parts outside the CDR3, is KAGVTQTPRYLIKTRGQQVTLSCSPISGHRSVSWYQQTPGQGLQFLFEYFSETQRNKGNFPGRFSGRQFSNSRSEMNVSTLELGDSALYLCASSIQGRTDTQYFGPGTRLTVL.

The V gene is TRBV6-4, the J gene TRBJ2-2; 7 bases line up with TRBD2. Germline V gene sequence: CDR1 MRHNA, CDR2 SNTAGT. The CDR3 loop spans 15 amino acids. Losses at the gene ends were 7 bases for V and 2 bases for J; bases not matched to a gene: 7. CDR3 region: CASKRGDVNTGELFF. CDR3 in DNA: TGTGCCAGCAAACGGGGGGACGTAAACACCGGGGAGCTGTTTTTT.

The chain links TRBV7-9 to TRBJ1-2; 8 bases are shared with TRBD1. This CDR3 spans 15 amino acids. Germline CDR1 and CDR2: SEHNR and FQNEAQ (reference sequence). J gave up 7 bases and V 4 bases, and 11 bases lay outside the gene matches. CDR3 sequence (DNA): TGTGCCAGCAGCTCACGGACAGGGTGGGTCTCTGGCTACACCTTC. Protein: CASSSRTGWVSGYTF. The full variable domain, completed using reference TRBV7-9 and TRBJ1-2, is DTGVSQNPRHKITKRGQNVTFRCDPISEHNRLYWYRQTLGQGPEFLTYFQNEAQLEKSRLLSDRFSAERPKGSFSTLEIQRTEQGDSAMYLCASSSRTGWVSGYTFGSGTRLTVV.

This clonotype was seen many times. CDR3 in amino acids: CASKKQAGGKFF. The CDR3 DNA sequence: TGTGCCAGCAAAAAGCAAGCGGGAGGCAAATTCTTC. The J gene is TRBJ2-1, the V gene TRBV12-3 or TRBV12-4, with 9 bases identical to TRBD2. The ends lost 7 bases at V and 16 bases at J; junction bases unmatched: 11. CDR3 length equals 12 residues.

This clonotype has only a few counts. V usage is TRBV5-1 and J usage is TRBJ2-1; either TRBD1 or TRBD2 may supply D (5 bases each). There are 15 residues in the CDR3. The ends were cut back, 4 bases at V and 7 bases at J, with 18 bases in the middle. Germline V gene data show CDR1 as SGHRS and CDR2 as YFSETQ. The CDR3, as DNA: TGCGCCAGCAGCCCTACCGGGACCGGAAATAATGAGCAGTTCTTC. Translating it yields CASSPTGTGNNEQFF.

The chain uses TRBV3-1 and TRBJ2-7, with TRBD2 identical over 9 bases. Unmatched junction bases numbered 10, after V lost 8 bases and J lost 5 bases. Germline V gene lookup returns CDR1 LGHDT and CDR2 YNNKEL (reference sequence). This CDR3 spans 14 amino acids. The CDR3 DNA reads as TGTGCCAGCCGACTGGCGGGAGGGTTCCACGAGCAGTACTTC. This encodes CASRLAGGFHEQYF.

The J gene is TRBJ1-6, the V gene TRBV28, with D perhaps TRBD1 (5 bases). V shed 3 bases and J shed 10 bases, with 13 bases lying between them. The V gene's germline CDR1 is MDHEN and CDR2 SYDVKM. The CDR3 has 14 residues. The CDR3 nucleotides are TGTGCCAGCAGTTTCGGGGGAGATATCTCACCCCTCCACTTT. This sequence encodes CASSFGGDISPLHF.

CDR3 residues: CASSLSTGGYNEQFF. CDR3 DNA: TGTGCCAGCAGTTTATCGACAGGGGGCTACAATGAGCAGTTCTTC. J is TRBJ2-1 and V is TRBV27; the match to TRBD1 covers 9 bases. Germline CDR1 and CDR2: MNHEY and SMNVEV (reference sequence). The CDR3 runs to 15 residues. The V gene end was trimmed by 0 bases and the J gene end by 3 bases; junction bases not matched to a gene: 0.

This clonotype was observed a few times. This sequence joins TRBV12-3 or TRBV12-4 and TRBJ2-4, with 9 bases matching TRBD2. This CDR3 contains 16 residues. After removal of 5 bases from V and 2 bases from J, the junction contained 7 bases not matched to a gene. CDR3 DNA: TGTGCCAGCAGTCATGAGGCGGGAGGGTCCAAAAACATTCAGTACTTC. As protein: CASSHEAGGSKNIQYF.